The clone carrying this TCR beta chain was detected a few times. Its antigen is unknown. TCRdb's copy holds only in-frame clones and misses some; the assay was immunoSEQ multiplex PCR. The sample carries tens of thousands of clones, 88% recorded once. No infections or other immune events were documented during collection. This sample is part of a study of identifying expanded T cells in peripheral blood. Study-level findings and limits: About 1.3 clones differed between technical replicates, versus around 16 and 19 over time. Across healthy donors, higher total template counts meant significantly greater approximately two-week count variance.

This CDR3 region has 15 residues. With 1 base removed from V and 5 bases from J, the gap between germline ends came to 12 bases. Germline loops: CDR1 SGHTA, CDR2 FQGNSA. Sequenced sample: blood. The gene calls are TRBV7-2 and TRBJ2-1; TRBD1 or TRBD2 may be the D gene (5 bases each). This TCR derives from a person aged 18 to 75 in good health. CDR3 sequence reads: CASSLVSRGHNEQFF. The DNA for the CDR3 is TGTGCCAGCAGCTTAGTCTCTCGGGGACACAATGAGCAGTTCTTC.